This T cell receptor (beta chain) was sequenced for a study of T-cell memory formation after mild COVID-19. TCRdb analysed the 5' RACE reads with MiXCR anew, one entry per CDR3 protein. The sample holds 150,000 to 200,000 distinct CDR3 sequences, 10% to 15% seen once. Germline lookup yields CDR1 SGHTA and CDR2 FQGNSA. The junction had 6 bases not matched to a gene; V was cut back by 2 bases and J by 6 bases. There are 15 residues in the CDR3. This clonotype was recorded a few times. The TCR sequence derives from a man between 18 and 29 years old who had mild COVID-19 (a few samples of this study predate the infection). Cell type and time point are not known. Source material: PBMCs or a T cell subset sorted from them (not recorded which). V and J are TRBV7-2 and TRBJ2-3; 9 positions match TRBD2. DNA of the CDR3: TGTGCCAGCAGCTTAAAAGCGCGGGGGGGCGATACGCAGTATTTT. This sequence encodes CASSLKARGGDTQYF.